This T cell receptor beta chain derives from a study of spatial heterogeneity in lung cancer. This CDR3 is built from 15 residues. V lost 4 bases and J lost 2; bases outside the gene matches: 6. Germline V lookup: CDR1 SGHNT, CDR2 YYREEE (reference sequence). Study-wide results and caveats: Mutation counts in tumors were tracked by counts of expanded intratumoral alpha and beta TCRs.

This clonotype showed up many times. Its antigen is undetermined. Time point denoted: sample taken at primary tumor resection. TCRdb used MiXCR to reprocess the 5' RACE reads, holding one entry per CDR3 protein. The sample records approximately 9,200 distinct CDR3 sequences, around 5.1% being singletons. The chain combines TRBV5-4 with TRBJ2-3, with 8 positions matching TRBD2. This clonotype was sampled from a female donor with early-stage non-small cell lung cancer. This specimen consisted of lung tumor tissue, obtained at surgery. The CDR3 is CASSRATSDTDTQYF. DNA for the CDR3: TGTGCCAGCAGCCGGGCGACTAGCGACACAGATACGCAGTATTTT.